This TCR beta chain stems from a study of cytomegalovirus exposure and HLA in healthy donors. Study information: Among the roughly 400 genotyped donors, 81% were placed in the Caucasian-associated ancestry cluster. Study-wide findings and caveats: A later analysis linked a missense variant in DCLRE1C to the trimming of TCR beta V and J genes.

As to this clone: The antigen is not known.

PCR employed 60 Vbeta and 13 Jbeta primers. Sequencing was performed with immunoSEQ multiplex PCR; in TCRdb, only in-frame clones are kept and a portion is missing. Of over 90,000 clones detected, roughly 77% appear once; the ten largest clones hold about 9.4%. The CDR3 is 15 amino acids. The germline V gene has CDR1 SNHLY and CDR2 FYNNEI. Trimming at V came to 6 bases and at J to 0 bases, leaving 5 bases not matched to a gene. V is TRBV2 and J is TRBJ1-3; TRBD1 agrees at 7 bases. Material for sequencing was PBMCs. This receptor was obtained from a woman younger than 35 in good health and CMV-seropositive. The CDR3 spells CASRETGSSGNTIYF. The CDR3 coding sequence is TGTGCCAGCAGAGAGACAGGGAGCTCTGGAAACACCATATATTTT.